Below, one T cell receptor beta chain is given with its context. This clonotype was seen at least ten times. What this receptor recognizes is not known. No base qualities exist here, and no much larger clone lies one base off it. This sample is drawn from a study of blood T cells in healthy people across ages (dated by TCRdb to the mid-2010s). A note on the overall study: In model experiments, template switching captured about one uniquely barcoded TCR beta cDNA molecule for every two T cells. To track age-related changes in TCR beta repertoire diversity, the study relied on deep sequencing normalized with unique cDNA molecular identifiers. Four age groups were formed from the donors: young (average roughly 15 years), middle-aged (around 39), aged (under 70) and long-lived (more than 75). To avoid experimental bias, donors of different ages were spread randomly across the sequencing lanes. Two additional independent replicas of 1 million unique cDNA reads from the same blood draw were analyzed for two donors (one aged 18 to 30 and one aged 80 or older).

Points the paper makes about the study in general: The CMV infection status of donors was not known, potentially confounding age-related changes in expanded clonotypes. A strong correlation was found between observed TCR beta diversity and the percentage of naive T cells measured by flow cytometry. Compared with the aged group, the long-lived group had more naive CD4+ T cells, fewer expanded clones and increased TCR diversity, suggesting age selection. Observed TCR beta diversity per million T cells fell roughly linearly with age, and a significant reduction was already apparent by age around 39. Since profiling was done on bulk unsorted PBMCs, naive and antigen-experienced compartments could not be conclusively compared. Estimates of total diversity based on one million sequenced T cells were regarded as lower bounds and as underestimates.

Systemically healthy Caucasian individuals from Russia, 35 to 50 in total and aged roughly 6 to 100 years, were included as donors. Approximately 9.7 milliliters of peripheral blood were drawn from each donor into EDTA-treated Vacutainer tubes. Ficoll-Paque density-gradient centrifugation was used to isolate PBMCs, with at least 7 million per sample. Total RNA was extracted from PBMCs with Trizol reagent, with at least 6 micrograms obtained per sample. For every donor, flow cytometry on a PBMC aliquot measured the percentage of naive CD45RAhigh/CD27high T cells. Libraries were prepared through 5' RACE. Reads for this sample came from an Illumina HiSeq 2500. The second PCR ran for about 7 to 11 cycles and used a J-beta primer mix along with a sample-barcoded 5' primer. Each TCR beta cDNA molecule received a unique molecular identifier from a template-switch 5' adaptor carrying 12 random nucleotides. Each sample yielded at least 2.5 million CDR3-containing paired-end reads. First-strand cDNA synthesis was performed from all RNA using the Mint cDNA synthesis kit, with priming by a TRBC-specific oligonucleotide. All cDNA was treated with uracil-DNA glycosylase and then went through a first 18-cycle PCR with the universal primers M1SS and BC2_uni_R. In the source study's methods: Each sample was normalized by randomly selecting 1 million high-quality reads, each carrying a distinct molecular identifier. Reads with shared molecular identifiers were discarded instead of being binned into consensus sequences. MiTCR, set to a Q25 quality threshold and the strictest error-elimination algorithm, was used for CDR3 identification, clonotype clustering and error correction. A nonparametric unseen species model using Euler transformation provided a lower-bound estimate of total TCR beta diversity. Clones were called with MiXCR by TCRdb after fastp trimmed the public reads at Q25, and only in-frame beta chains were retained. A single entry per CDR3 protein holds the most common genes and DNA from its merged rows. The V and J calls and clone size come from TCRdb's table, not from the authors' own analysis. This sample is represented by about 1.1 million distinct CDR3 sequences; 35% to 40% of them were singletons. The top ten clonotypes cover around 13% of the sample.

This clonotype was sampled from a man younger than 35 in good health. The sample was blood.

The nucleotides read TGCGCCAGCAGCCCCGAAGGAGGTAATAGGAATGAGCAGTTCTTC. This is translated as CASSPEGGNRNEQFF. The rearrangement combines TRBV4-3 with TRBJ2-1; TRBD2 is perhaps the D gene, given 5 matching bases. In the germline V gene, CDR1 corresponds to LGHNA and CDR2 to YSLEER. The CDR3 holds 15 amino acids from the cysteine to the phenylalanine. This entry keeps only the CDR3 DNA: 45 bases, framed from base 1. The trim is 4 bases for V and 7 bases for J, with a gap of 17 bases between the germline ends.